A single sample is the source of the 3 T cell receptor beta chains below, sequenced in a study of neurological immune-mediated disorders. A single record per CDR3 protein comes from TCRdb applying MiXCR to the 5' RACE reads. The repertoire consists of just over 30,000 distinct CDR3 sequences, with approximately 4.1% occurring once and the leading ten covering more than 20%. What was sequenced was CD4+ T cells from blood. Receptors originate from a woman aged 40 to 49 in good health.

This clonotype has ten or more counts. CDR3 sequence: CASSLSGTEGTQYF. DNA of the CDR3: TGTGCCAGCAGCTTATCCGGGACAGAAGGGACCCAGTACTTC. The chain uses TRBV7-2 and TRBJ2-5; 7 bases line up with TRBD1. The germline gives CDR1 SGHTA, CDR2 FQGNSA. V lost 2 bases, J lost 7 bases, and 7 bases stayed unmatched. The CDR3 is 14 amino acids.

The sample holds many counts of this clonotype. The rearrangement joins TRBV20-1 to TRBJ1-2, with a possible D match to TRBD1 (6 bases). CDR3 length: 12 amino acids. Trimming took off 4 bases at V and 8 bases at J, with 14 bases between the two ends. Germline values: CDR1 DFQATT, CDR2 SNEGSKA (reference sequence). As DNA, the CDR3 is TGCAGTGCTAAGAAGTACGGGGGCGGCTACACCTTC. Translation: CSAKKYGGGYTF.

Within the sample, this clonotype is medium-sized (0.01 to 0.1%). This is likely a read error, given that the CDR3 carries no conserved phenylalanine or tryptophan at its end. No DNA is shown, since the ends of the CDR3 on it are uncertain; the CDR3 is the one TCRdb lists. The chain has TRBV10-3 and TRBJ1-6; the table calls TRBD1, which could not be checked here. Germline V gives CDR1 ENHRY, CDR2 SYGVKD. The CDR3 sequence runs 9 residues, both termini included. The CDR3 spells CAIRDRESV.